This T cell receptor beta chain was identified during a study of cytomegalovirus exposure and HLA in healthy donors. Study as a whole: Clustering assigned 81% of the roughly 400 genotyped donors to the Caucasian-associated ancestry cluster. Study-level results: An analysis done earlier found most TCR beta V segments productive about 87% or about 30% of the time.

In the PCR, 60 Vbeta and 13 Jbeta primers were used. Some clones are missing from TCRdb's copy, which holds only in-frame ones; the method was immunoSEQ multiplex PCR. Its clone listing holds about 70,000 clones. With respect to this clone: Its antigen is not known.

V was pared by 5 bases and J by 0 bases, with 13 bases between. This CDR3 contains 15 residues. Germline assignment: CDR1 SNHLY and CDR2 FYNNEI. Specimen: PBMCs. The source of this sequence is a female donor in good health and CMV-seropositive. The genes are TRBV2 and TRBJ1-2; tentative D call: TRBD1 (6 bases). The CDR3 DNA reads as TGTGCCAGCAGTCGGAGACAGGATACTAACTATGGCTACACCTTC. Translated: CASSRRQDTNYGYTF.